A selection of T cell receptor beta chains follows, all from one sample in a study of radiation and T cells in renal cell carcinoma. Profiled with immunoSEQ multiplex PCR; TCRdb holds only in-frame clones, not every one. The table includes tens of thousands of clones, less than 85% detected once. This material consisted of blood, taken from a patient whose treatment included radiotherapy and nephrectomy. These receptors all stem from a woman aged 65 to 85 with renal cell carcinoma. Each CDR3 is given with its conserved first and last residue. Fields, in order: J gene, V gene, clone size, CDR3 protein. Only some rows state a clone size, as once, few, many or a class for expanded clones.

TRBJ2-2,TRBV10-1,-,CASSEGLATSGELFF
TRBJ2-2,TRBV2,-,CASRQTSGGAGELFF
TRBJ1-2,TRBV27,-,CASSQGQGYRYTF
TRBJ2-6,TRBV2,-,CASRQGYSGANVLTF
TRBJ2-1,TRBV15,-,CATSRDSKTYNEQFF
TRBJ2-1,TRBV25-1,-,CASSERYNEQFF
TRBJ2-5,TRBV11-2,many,CASSYFLAPGETQYF
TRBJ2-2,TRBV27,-,CASSPLDVANTGELFF
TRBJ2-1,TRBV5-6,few,CASRERGAGNEQFF
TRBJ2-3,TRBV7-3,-,CASSLTSGGLGDTQYF
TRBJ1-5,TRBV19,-,CASSWVLINQPQHF
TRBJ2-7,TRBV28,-,CATTGTGYEQYF
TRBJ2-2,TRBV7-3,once,CASSPRQGARAGELFF
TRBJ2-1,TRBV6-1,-,CASSEWGLAGGSNNEQFF
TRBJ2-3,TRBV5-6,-,CASSSYGGTDTQYF
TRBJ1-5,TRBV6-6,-,CASSYAQGEGNQPQHF
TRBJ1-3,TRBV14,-,CASSPGQRSSGNTIYF
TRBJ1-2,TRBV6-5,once,CASSYSTDDYGYTF
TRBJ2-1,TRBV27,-,CASSRQGNYNEQFF
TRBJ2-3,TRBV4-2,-,CASSQEARLAGGSDTQYF
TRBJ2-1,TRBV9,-,CASSGTGNSYNEQFF
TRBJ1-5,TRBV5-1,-,CASSSTGDSNQPQHF
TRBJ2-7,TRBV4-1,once,CASSPLQDAYEQYF
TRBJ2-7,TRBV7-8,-,CASSRPYRENPYEQYF
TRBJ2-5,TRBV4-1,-,CASSQDRGQGFVQETQYF
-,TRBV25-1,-,CASTAADSYEQYF
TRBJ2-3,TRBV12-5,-,CASSRILTDTQYF
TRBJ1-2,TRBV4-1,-,CASSQDGGTAGGYTF
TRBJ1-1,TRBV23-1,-,CASSRGTGQGYRSEAFF
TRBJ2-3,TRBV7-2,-,CASSLGGGGGDTQYF
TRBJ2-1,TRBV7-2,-,CASSSSSYNEQFF
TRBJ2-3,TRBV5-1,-,CASSLVGTLTDTQYF
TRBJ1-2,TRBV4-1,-,CASSQEVGGGGYGYTF
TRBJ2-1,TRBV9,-,CASSLGLAGDEQFF
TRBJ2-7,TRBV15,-,CATSEEGISYEQYF
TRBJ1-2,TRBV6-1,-,CASTEMTGGYGGYTF
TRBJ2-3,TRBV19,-,CASSSGGSDTQYF
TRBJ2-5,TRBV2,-,CASSQGAGGLLETQYF
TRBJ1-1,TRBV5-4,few,CASSLSHTEAFF
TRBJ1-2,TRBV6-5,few,CASRTGTPYGYTF
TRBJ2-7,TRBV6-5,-,CASSSAGGFYEQYF
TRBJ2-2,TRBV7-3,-,CASSPPGAGELFF
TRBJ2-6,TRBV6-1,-,CATRGGTTGANVLTF
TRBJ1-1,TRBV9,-,CASSVGGYTEAFF
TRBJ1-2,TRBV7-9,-,CASSLNGRSPPIYGYTF
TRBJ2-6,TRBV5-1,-,CASRREASVSGANVLTF
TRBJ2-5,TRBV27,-,CASSSTGVGETQYF
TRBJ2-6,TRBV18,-,CASSRDRRAGANVLTF
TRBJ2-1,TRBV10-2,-,CASSGGGGSNEQFF
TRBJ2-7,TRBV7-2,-,CASSLGPGQGNEQYF
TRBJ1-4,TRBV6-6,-,CASYSATNEKLFF
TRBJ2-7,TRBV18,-,CASSPGQGPTYEQYF
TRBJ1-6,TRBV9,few,CASSVASNDLPLHF
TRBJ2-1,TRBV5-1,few,CASSWLASGGRSEQFF
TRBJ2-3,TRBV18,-,CASSLSTEADTQYF
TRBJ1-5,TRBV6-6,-,CASRPGQDHQPQHF
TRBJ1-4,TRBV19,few,CASNTIGNREKLFF
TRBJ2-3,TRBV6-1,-,CASSSGGGTGTQYF
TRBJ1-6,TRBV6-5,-,CASSNRPGMNSPLHF
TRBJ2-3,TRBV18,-,CASSPQRGGTDTQYF